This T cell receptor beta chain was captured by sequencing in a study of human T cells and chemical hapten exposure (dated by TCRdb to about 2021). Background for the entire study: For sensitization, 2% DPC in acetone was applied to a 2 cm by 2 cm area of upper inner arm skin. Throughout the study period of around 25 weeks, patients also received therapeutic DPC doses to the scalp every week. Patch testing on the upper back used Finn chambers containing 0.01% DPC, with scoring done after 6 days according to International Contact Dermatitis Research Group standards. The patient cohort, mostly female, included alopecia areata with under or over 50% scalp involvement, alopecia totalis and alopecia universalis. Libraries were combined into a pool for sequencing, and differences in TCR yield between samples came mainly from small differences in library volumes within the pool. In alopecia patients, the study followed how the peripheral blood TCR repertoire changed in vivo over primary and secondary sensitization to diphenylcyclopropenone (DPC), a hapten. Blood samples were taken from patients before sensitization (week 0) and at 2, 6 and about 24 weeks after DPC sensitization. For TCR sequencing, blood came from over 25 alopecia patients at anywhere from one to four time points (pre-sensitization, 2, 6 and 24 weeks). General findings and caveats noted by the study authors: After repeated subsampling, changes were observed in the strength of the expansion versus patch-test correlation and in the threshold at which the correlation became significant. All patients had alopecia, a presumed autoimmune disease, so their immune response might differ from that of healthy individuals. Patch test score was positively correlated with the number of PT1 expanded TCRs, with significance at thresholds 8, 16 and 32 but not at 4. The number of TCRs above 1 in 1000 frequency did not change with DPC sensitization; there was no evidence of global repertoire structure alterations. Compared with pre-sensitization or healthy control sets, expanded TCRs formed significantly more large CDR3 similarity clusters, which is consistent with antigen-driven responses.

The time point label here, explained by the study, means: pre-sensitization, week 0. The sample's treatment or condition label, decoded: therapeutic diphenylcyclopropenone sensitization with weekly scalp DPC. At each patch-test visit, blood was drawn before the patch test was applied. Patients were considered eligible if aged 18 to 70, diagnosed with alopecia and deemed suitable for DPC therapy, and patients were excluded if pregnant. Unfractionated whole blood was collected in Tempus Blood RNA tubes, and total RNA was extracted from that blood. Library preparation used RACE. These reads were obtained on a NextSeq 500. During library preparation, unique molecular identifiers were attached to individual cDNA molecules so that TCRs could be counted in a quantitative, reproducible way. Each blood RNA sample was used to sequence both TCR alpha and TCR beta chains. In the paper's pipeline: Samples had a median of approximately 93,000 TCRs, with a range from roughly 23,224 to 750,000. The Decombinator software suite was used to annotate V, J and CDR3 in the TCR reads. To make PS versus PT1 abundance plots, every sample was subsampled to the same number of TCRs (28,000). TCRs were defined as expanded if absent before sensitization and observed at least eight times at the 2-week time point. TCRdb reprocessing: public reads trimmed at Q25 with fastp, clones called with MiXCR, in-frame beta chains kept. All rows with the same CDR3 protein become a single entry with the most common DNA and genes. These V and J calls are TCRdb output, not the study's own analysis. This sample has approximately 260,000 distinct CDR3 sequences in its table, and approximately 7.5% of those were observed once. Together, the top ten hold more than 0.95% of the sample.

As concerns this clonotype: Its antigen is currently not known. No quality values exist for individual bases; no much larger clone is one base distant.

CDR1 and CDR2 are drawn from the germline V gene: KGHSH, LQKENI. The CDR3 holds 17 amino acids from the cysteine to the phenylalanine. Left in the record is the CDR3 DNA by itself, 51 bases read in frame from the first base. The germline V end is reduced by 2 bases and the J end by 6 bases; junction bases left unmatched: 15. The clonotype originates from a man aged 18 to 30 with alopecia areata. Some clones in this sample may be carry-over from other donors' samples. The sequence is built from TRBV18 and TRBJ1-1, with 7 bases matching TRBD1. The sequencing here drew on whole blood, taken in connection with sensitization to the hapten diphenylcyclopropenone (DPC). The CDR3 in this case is CASSPSVPGQKRSEAFF. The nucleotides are TGTGCCAGCTCACCATCGGTCCCGGGACAGAAGAGGTCTGAAGCTTTCTTT. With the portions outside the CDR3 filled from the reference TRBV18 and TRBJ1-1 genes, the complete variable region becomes NAGVMQNPRHLVRRRGQEARLRCSPMKGHSHVYWYRQLPEEGLKFMVYLQKENIIDESGMPKERFSAEFPKEGPSILRIQQVVRGDSAAYFCASSPSVPGQKRSEAFFGQGTRLTVV.